The clone carrying this T cell receptor (beta chain) appeared once. Its cognate antigen is unknown. At one end the junction does not follow the germline gene, possibly because of a read error. This CDR3 comprises 15 residues. Germline CDR1 is SGHRS and CDR2 is YFSETQ. By 5'RACE with 10-nucleotide random UMIs, the cDNA was made. TCRdb redid the calling of the 5' RACE reads with MiXCR, one entry per CDR3 protein. Of some 31,000 distinct CDR3 sequences listed, roughly 4.4% are singletons. This entry comes from a study of neurological immune-mediated disorders. Study-level points and caveats: No expanded-clone CDR3 amino acid sequence recurred across subjects, suggesting private TCR-beta repertoires.

This sequence originates from a man aged 18 to 29 in good health. The rearrangement links TRBV5-1 to TRBJ1-6; tentatively, D is TRBD1 (5 bases). Sequencing was carried out using PBMCs. The CDR3, as DNA: TGCGCCAGCAGCTTGGACCAGGGAAGGAATTCACCTCTCAACTTT. It specifies CASSLDQGRNSPLNF.